Listed below are T cell receptor beta chains from one sample, sequenced in a study of regulatory T cells in long-lasting Graves disease. TCRdb reprocessed the multiplex PCR reads via MiXCR and lists one record per CDR3 protein. Altogether approximately 690,000 distinct CDR3 sequences are present, around 30% being singletons, with the ten largest covering about two fifths. The sequencing used peripheral blood mononuclear cells (PBMCs), collected when the disease was refractory, from a patient treated with antithyroid drugs. These receptors were taken from a female donor with Graves disease. Both conserved end residues are part of each CDR3. D genes are given only for firm matches. Size is omitted from some rows. Given values are once, few, many or a class for expanded clones.

cdr3_nt: TGTGCCAGTTGGACAGGGGTTCTCACTGAAGCTTTCTTT
cdr3_aa: CASWTGVLTEAFF
clone_size: few
cdr3_length: 13
j_call: TRBJ1-1
d_call: TRBD1
v_call: TRBV5-5

cdr3_nt: TGCGCCAGCAGCTTGGTGGGGGGGCGCAAGGAGCCCCAGCATTTT
cdr3_aa: CASSLVGGRKEPQHF
clone_size: .
cdr3_length: 15
j_call: TRBJ1-5
d_call: .
v_call: TRBV5-1

cdr3_nt: TGTGCCAGCAGATTTTCGGGACGCAAAATCTACGAGCAGTACTTC
cdr3_aa: CASRFSGRKIYEQYF
clone_size: few
cdr3_length: 15
j_call: TRBJ2-7
d_call: .
v_call: TRBV6-1

cdr3_nt: TGTGCCAGCAGTTACGGGGACAGGGGAACTGAAGCTTTCTTT
cdr3_aa: CASSYGDRGTEAFF
clone_size: few
cdr3_length: 14
j_call: TRBJ1-1
d_call: TRBD1
v_call: TRBV6-9

cdr3_nt: TGTGCCAGCAGTGCCGCCGGGAAGGGGGGCAATCAGCCCCAGCATTTT
cdr3_aa: CASSAAGKGGNQPQHF
clone_size: many
cdr3_length: 16
j_call: TRBJ1-5
d_call: .
v_call: TRBV28

cdr3_nt: TGCAGCGTCCAAGGGGCAGACTTTCCCTCCTACGAGCAGTACTTC
cdr3_aa: CSVQGADFPSYEQYF
clone_size: .
cdr3_length: 15
j_call: TRBJ2-7
d_call: .
v_call: TRBV29-1

cdr3_nt: TGTGCCAGCAGTCAACCGGGACAGTTCTACGAGCAGTACTTC
cdr3_aa: CASSQPGQFYEQYF
clone_size: few
cdr3_length: 14
j_call: TRBJ2-7
d_call: TRBD1
v_call: TRBV28

cdr3_nt: TGCGCCAGCAGCTTTCGACAGCGTAATGAAAAACTGTTTTTT
cdr3_aa: CASSFRQRNEKLFF
clone_size: few
cdr3_length: 14
j_call: TRBJ1-4
d_call: .
v_call: TRBV5-1

cdr3_nt: TGTGCCAGCAGCTATCCGGACAGGGCCTGGGGCTACACCTTC
cdr3_aa: CASSYPDRAWGYTF
clone_size: .
cdr3_length: 14
j_call: TRBJ1-2
d_call: TRBD1
v_call: TRBV28

cdr3_nt: TGCAGTTTCTATAGCGGCAGCGGGGCAACCCAGTACTTC
cdr3_aa: CSFYSGSGATQYF
clone_size: .
cdr3_length: 13
j_call: TRBJ2-5
d_call: TRBD2
v_call: TRBV29-1

cdr3_nt: TGTGCCAGCAGTGACCAGGCTTGGACCCAGCATTTT
cdr3_aa: CASSDQAWTQHF
clone_size: few
cdr3_length: 12
j_call: TRBJ1-5
d_call: .
v_call: TRBV12-3/TRBV12-4

cdr3_nt: TGTGCCAGCAGTTCCAGAGGACAACCTCGCTCCTACGAGCAGTACTTC
cdr3_aa: CASSSRGQPRSYEQYF
clone_size: few
cdr3_length: 16
j_call: TRBJ2-7
d_call: .
v_call: TRBV27

cdr3_nt: TGTGCCAGCAGCAGGGTAGGAAAAGGCTACACCTTC
cdr3_aa: CASSRVGKGYTF
clone_size: many
cdr3_length: 12
j_call: TRBJ1-2
d_call: .
v_call: TRBV2

cdr3_nt: TGTGCCATCAGTGATAATAGGGAGTCAGAGACCCAGTACTTC
cdr3_aa: CAISDNRESETQYF
clone_size: many
cdr3_length: 14
j_call: TRBJ2-5
d_call: .
v_call: TRBV10-3

cdr3_nt: TGCAGCGTTATGGCGGATCAAGAGACCCAGTACTTC
cdr3_aa: CSVMADQETQYF
clone_size: .
cdr3_length: 12
j_call: TRBJ2-5
d_call: .
v_call: TRBV29-1

cdr3_nt: TGTGCCAGCAGCCGTACAAGGGCCGTTAACTACGAGCAGTACTTC
cdr3_aa: CASSRTRAVNYEQYF
clone_size: many
cdr3_length: 15
j_call: TRBJ2-7
d_call: .
v_call: TRBV11-2